These T cell receptor beta chains were read from a single sample in a study of glioma-infiltrating T cells after dendritic cell vaccination. Sequencing used immunoSEQ multiplex PCR; TCRdb keeps in-frame clones, though not all of them. Here the sample spans about 82,000 clones, 70% to 90% being singletons. This material consisted of blood, taken before dendritic cell vaccination. The receptors originated from a human donor with glioblastoma. Each CDR3 is given with its conserved first and last residue. The order of the fields is clone size, D gene, J gene, V gene, CDR3 DNA, CDR3 protein. D genes are given only for firm matches. Size is omitted from some rows. Given values are once, few, many or a class for expanded clones.

- TRBD2 TRBJ2-1 TRBV6-4 TGTGCCAGCAGCGGGACGGCTAGCGGAAACCATGAGCAGTTCTTC CASSGTASGNHEQFF
- - TRBJ2-7 TRBV9 TGTGCCAGCAGCGTAGCTCTGGGGGCCAGGGTCCACGAGCAGTACTTC CASSVALGARVHEQYF
- - TRBJ1-3 TRBV30 TGTGCCTGGAACTCCGGTGGAAACACCATATATTTT CAWNSGGNTIYF
- - TRBJ2-7 TRBV7-9 TGTGCCAGCAGCTTAGTTCCAGCGCTTCAACCCTACGAGCAGTACTTC CASSLVPALQPYEQYF
- - TRBJ2-7 TRBV7-9 TGTGCCAGCAGCTCCAACAGGGTCCCCTACGAGCAGTACTTC CASSSNRVPYEQYF
- - TRBJ1-2 TRBV2 TGTGCCAGCAGTGAAGACTGGGGCGGGATGAGCGGCTACACCTTC CASSEDWGGMSGYTF
- TRBD1 TRBJ1-2 TRBV5-4 TGTGCCAGCAGCCAAGGACAGGGGAAGTCGGGCTATGGCTACACCTTC CASSQGQGKSGYGYTF
- - TRBJ2-1 TRBV10-3 TGTGCCATCAGTGAATCCCCCCTCGTCGGTGAGCAGTTCTTC CAISESPLVGEQFF
- TRBD2 TRBJ2-7 TRBV5-4 TGTGCCAGCAGCTCTACTAGCGGGAGCTTCTACGAGCAGTACTTC CASSSTSGSFYEQYF
- - TRBJ1-2 TRBV21-1 TGTGCCAACCACAAACAGGGAGCTAAATGCTACACCTTC CANHKQGAKCYTF
- TRBD1 TRBJ1-1 TRBV6-1 TGTGCCAGCACCGTGACAGGGGCGGGCACTGAAGCTTTCTTT CASTVTGAGTEAFF
- TRBD2 TRBJ2-1 TRBV9 TGTGCCAGCAGCGATAGCGGGAGCTCCTACAATGAGCAGTTCTTC CASSDSGSSYNEQFF
- TRBD1 TRBJ2-7 TRBV27 TGTGCCAGCAGTTTATTCGGCACAGGGGCCTACGAGCAGTACTTC CASSLFGTGAYEQYF
- TRBD1 TRBJ2-7 TRBV13 TGTGCCAGCAGCTTATTAGCAGGGGGCAAATTCTCCTACGAGCAGTACTTC CASSLLAGGKFSYEQYF
- TRBD2 TRBJ2-7 TRBV18 TGTGCCAGCTCAGAAATAGGGACTAGCGGGGTCCTTTACGAGCAGTACTTC CASSEIGTSGVLYEQYF
- - TRBJ2-1 TRBV19 TGTGCCAGTAGTCCAGGGATCGCCCTGTCAAACAATGAGCAGTTCTTC CASSPGIALSNNEQFF
- - TRBJ2-3 TRBV2 TGTGCCAGCAGTGAAGCGAACCTAGAGACAGATACGCAGTATTTT CASSEANLETDTQYF
- TRBD1 TRBJ1-4 TRBV6-1 TGTGCCAGCAGTTTGGACAGGACCCGGGAAAAACTGTTTTTT CASSLDRTREKLFF
once - TRBJ1-3 TRBV6-1 TGTGCCAGCAGCAAAGGACCCGGCGGGGGAAACACCATATATTTT CASSKGPGGGNTIYF
- TRBD1 TRBJ1-1 TRBV9 TGTGCCAGCAGCGAATGGACAGGGAACACTGAAGCTTTCTTT CASSEWTGNTEAFF
- TRBD1 TRBJ2-7 TRBV2 TGTGCCAGCAGTGCCGGGACAGGGGCCTACGAGCAGTACTTC CASSAGTGAYEQYF
- - TRBJ2-7 TRBV10-1 TGCGCCAGCAGTGACCAGGACAGACGCTATGAGCAGTACTTC CASSDQDRRYEQYF
- TRBD1 TRBJ2-1 TRBV6-1 TGTGCCAGCAGTGAAGAGGGACAGGGTTACTATGAGCAGTTCTTC CASSEEGQGYYEQFF
- TRBD1 TRBJ1-4 TRBV5-1 TGCGCCAGCAGCCTCGGGGACAGGGGAGAAAAACTGTTTTTT CASSLGDRGEKLFF
- TRBD2 TRBJ2-5 TRBV11-3 TGTGCCAGCAGCTTAGAGGGGGCTAGCGGGAGGAGAAAGACCCAGTACTTC CASSLEGASGRRKTQYF
- - TRBJ1-1 TRBV10-3 TGTGCCACATTAAAGGACAGTAACACTGAAGCTTTCTTT CATLKDSNTEAFF
- TRBD1 TRBJ2-7 TRBV28 TGTGCCAGCAGTTTGGGGGGACAGGGGGCCTACGAGCAGTACTTC CASSLGGQGAYEQYF
once TRBD1 TRBJ2-5 TRBV11-3 TGTGCCAGCAGCCTCCTTTCGACAGGGGGAGGGACCCAGTACTTC CASSLLSTGGGTQYF
- TRBD1 TRBJ1-4 TRBV30 TGTGCCTGGAGCCGCGGGACAGGGAACGAAAAACTGTTTTTT CAWSRGTGNEKLFF
- - TRBJ2-7 TRBV6-1 TGTGCAAGCAGGTCAGCGGCGAACTCCTACGAGCAGTACTTC CASRSAANSYEQYF
- TRBD1 TRBJ1-1 TRBV7-3 TGTGCCAGCAGCTTAATGGGACAGGGTAACACTGAAGCTTTCTTT CASSLMGQGNTEAFF
- TRBD1 TRBJ2-7 TRBV5-1 TGCGCCACTTCCCGGACAGGGGACTCCTACGAGCAGTACTTC CATSRTGDSYEQYF
once - TRBJ2-1 TRBV4-3 TGCGCCAGCAGCCAGGACTCTAGGGAGCAGTTCTTC CASSQDSREQFF